This section outlines one T cell receptor beta chain sequence together with its context. Germline CDR1 reads LNHDA; CDR2 reads SQIVND (reference sequence). There are 16 residues in the CDR3. Unmatched junction bases numbered 11, after V lost 6 bases and J lost 9 bases. This sample was included in a study of blood T cell repertoires in COVID-19. The authors' processing: Using reference gene primer amplification, nucleated cell counts were estimated. Data came from immunoSEQ multiplex PCR; TCRdb stores just in-frame clones and leaves some out. V, J and clone size are taken as reported in that table, and D and trimming were inferred from the DNA itself. The top ten hold around 4% of the sample, which has approximately 150,000 clones, about nine tenths seen once.

The sample consisted of peripheral blood. The receptor's source is a woman aged 55-70 years with active or convalescent COVID-19. The genes are TRBV19 and TRBJ1-6, with 10 bases aligning to TRBD1. Here the CDR3 DNA reads TGTGCCAGTAGGACGACAGGGGGCGAAGGTCGTTCACCCCTCCACTTT. Encoded protein: CASRTTGGEGRSPLHF.